This entry features one T cell receptor (beta chain) sequence. The target antigen is unknown. Documented treatment: approximately 18 received Ad26.COV2.S at low or high dose, single or two shots; 5 received placebo; per-sample allocation not given. Samples were taken on day 63 after the first vaccine or placebo injection. SARS-CoV-2 spike from the Wuhan strain was encoded by the vaccine, an Ad26 vector. These data are taken from a study of Ad26.COV2.S vaccination and SARS-CoV-2 variants. On the study more broadly: The vaccine Ad26.COV2.S was put into the muscle once, or twice with 56 days between. Study-level results: Measures of TCR breadth and depth may have fallen short of total T cell responses.

Assay: immunoSEQ multiplex PCR; the TCRdb copy retains only in-frame clones and omits some. The sample carries about 350,000 clones, 88% recorded once. The CDR3 is 16 residues long. The germline V gene has CDR1 MNHNY and CDR2 SVGAGI (reference sequence). V was cut by 10 bases and J by 1 base, with 22 bases left in between. V is TRBV6-6 and J is TRBJ1-1; TRBD1 might be the D (6 bases). This clonotype originated in a person aged 18 to 59 who received the Ad26.COV2.S COVID-19 vaccine or a placebo. Source: peripheral blood, taken in a trial of Ad26.COV2.S vaccine versus placebo. The CDR3 DNA follows: TGTGCCACCAGCTCGATGGGGAGAGGGGGGAACACTGAAGCTTTCTTT. The encoded protein is CATSSMGRGGNTEAFF.